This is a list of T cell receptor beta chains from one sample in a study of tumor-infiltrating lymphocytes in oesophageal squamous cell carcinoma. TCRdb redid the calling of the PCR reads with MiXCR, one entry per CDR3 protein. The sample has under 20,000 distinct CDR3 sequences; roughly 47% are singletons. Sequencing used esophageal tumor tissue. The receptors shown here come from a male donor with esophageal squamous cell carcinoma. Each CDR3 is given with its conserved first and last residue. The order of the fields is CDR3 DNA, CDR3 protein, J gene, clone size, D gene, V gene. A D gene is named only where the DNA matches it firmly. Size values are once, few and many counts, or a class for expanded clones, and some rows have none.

DNA: TGTGCCAGCAGCCACACAGGGAAGAACACTGAAGCTTTCTTT
CDR3: CASSHTGKNTEAFF
J: TRBJ1-1
size: once
D: -
V: TRBV7-8

DNA: TGTGCCAGCAGTGAACCAGGGATCCCGCCCTACGAGCAGTACTTC
CDR3: CASSEPGIPPYEQYF
J: TRBJ2-7
size: -
D: -
V: TRBV6-1

DNA: TGTGCCAGCATAGGCTGGGTGGGGCAGCCCCAGCATTTT
CDR3: CASIGWVGQPQHF
J: TRBJ1-5
size: many
D: -
V: TRBV6-1

DNA: TGCGCCAGCAGCTTGGCTTTCGGCCAAGGAACCGGGGAGCTGTTTTTT
CDR3: CASSLAFGQGTGELFF
J: TRBJ2-2
size: few
D: -
V: TRBV5-3

DNA: TGTGCCAGCAGTGAAGGGGGGGCAGGGCCCCTGCCCCAGCATTTT
CDR3: CASSEGGAGPLPQHF
J: TRBJ1-5
size: -
D: -
V: TRBV2

DNA: TGTGCCAGCAGCTCCCGGACTGGGCGAGATACGCAGTATTTT
CDR3: CASSSRTGRDTQYF
J: TRBJ2-3
size: -
D: -
V: TRBV5-3

DNA: TGTGCCAGCTTAGTTGGGGGGCAGGGCACAGATACGCAGTATTTT
CDR3: CASLVGGQGTDTQYF
J: TRBJ2-3
size: many
D: -
V: TRBV28

DNA: TGTGCCAGCAGCTTAGACGGGACTCTCGACGAGCAGTACTTC
CDR3: CASSLDGTLDEQYF
J: TRBJ2-7
size: -
D: -
V: TRBV7-2

DNA: TGTGCCAGCGCCATCCTCGGCGCCTCGAACACTGAAGCTTTCTTT
CDR3: CASAILGASNTEAFF
J: TRBJ1-1
size: many
D: -
V: TRBV27

DNA: TGTGCCAGCAGCCTTCCTACAGCTAACACTGAAGCTTTCTTT
CDR3: CASSLPTANTEAFF
J: TRBJ1-1
size: many
D: -
V: TRBV6-1

DNA: -
CDR3: CASSLAYRAGRFLRAVLRF
J: TRBJ2-6
size: -
D: -
V: TRBV7-3

DNA: TGTGCCAGCAGCTTAGTGTCCGCAAATCAGCAGTTCTTC
CDR3: CASSLVSANQQFF
J: TRBJ2-1
size: few
D: -
V: TRBV7-9

DNA: TGTGCCAGCAGCTGGACTAGCGGGGGTAGGGATGAGCAGTACTTC
CDR3: CASSWTSGGRDEQYF
J: TRBJ2-5
size: once
D: TRBD2
V: TRBV7-2

DNA: TGTGCCAGCTCACGGCCTAGCGGACAAGAGACCCAGTACTTC
CDR3: CASSRPSGQETQYF
J: TRBJ2-5
size: -
D: TRBD2
V: TRBV28

DNA: TGTGCCAGCAGCTTAGAGCCAGCGGGGGGGTGGGGTGAGCAGTTCTTC
CDR3: CASSLEPAGGWGEQFF
J: TRBJ2-1
size: -
D: TRBD2
V: TRBV7-2

DNA: TGTGCCAGCAGTCGAGATGGGGGGTGGAATTCACCCCTCCACTTT
CDR3: CASSRDGGWNSPLHF
J: TRBJ1-6
size: many
D: -
V: TRBV12-3/TRBV12-4

DNA: TGTGCCAGCAGCACCCGCGGGAGCTCCTACAATGAGCAGTTCTTC
CDR3: CASSTRGSSYNEQFF
J: TRBJ2-1
size: -
D: TRBD2
V: TRBV11-2

DNA: TGTGCCAGCAGTTTATGGTCAACAGGAGGTCAGCCCCAGCATTTT
CDR3: CASSLWSTGGQPQHF
J: TRBJ1-5
size: few
D: -
V: TRBV27

DNA: TGTGCCAGCAGTTACTCATCGGGACAGCTCGCCTACGAGCAGTACTTC
CDR3: CASSYSSGQLAYEQYF
J: TRBJ2-7
size: many
D: TRBD1
V: TRBV6-6

DNA: TGTGCCAGCAGGCCGGGGTCCAGCGGCTACGAGCAGTACTTC
CDR3: CASRPGSSGYEQYF
J: TRBJ2-7
size: few
D: -
V: TRBV7-2

DNA: TGTGCCAGCTCTGGGACAGGGGTGGGTTTCGAGCAGTACTTC
CDR3: CASSGTGVGFEQYF
J: TRBJ2-7
size: -
D: TRBD1
V: TRBV6-1

DNA: TGTGCCATCAGTGCGTCGACAGGCAAGAACACTGAAGCTTTCTTT
CDR3: CAISASTGKNTEAFF
J: TRBJ1-1
size: once
D: -
V: TRBV10-3

DNA: TGTGCCAGTAGTATTGGTCAGCGGGGTTCCTACGAGCAGTACTTC
CDR3: CASSIGQRGSYEQYF
J: TRBJ2-7
size: -
D: TRBD2
V: TRBV19

DNA: TGTGCCAGCAGCTTATTCGGGCCTCAAGAGACCCAGTACTTC
CDR3: CASSLFGPQETQYF
J: TRBJ2-5
size: -
D: -
V: TRBV7-2

DNA: TGTGCCAGCAGCGTAGTTGGGGGCTGGAACACTGAAGCTTTCTTT
CDR3: CASSVVGGWNTEAFF
J: TRBJ1-1
size: -
D: -
V: TRBV9

DNA: TGTGCCAGCAGCATGGGGACAGATAGCAATCAGCCCCAGCATTTT
CDR3: CASSMGTDSNQPQHF
J: TRBJ1-5
size: -
D: TRBD1
V: TRBV6-1